Each of the 19 T cell receptor beta chains below was sequenced from the same sample in a study of neurological immune-mediated disorders. Using its own MiXCR run on the 5' RACE reads, TCRdb lists one record per CDR3 protein. The sample lists some 15,000 distinct CDR3 sequences; 3% to 4.5% were seen once. Sequencing was performed on CD8+ T cells from blood. The source is a woman in her forties in good health.

In this sample, this clonotype turned up many times. V gene TRBV6-4 combines with J gene TRBJ2-2, with 11 positions matching TRBD1. Germline V gives CDR1 MRHNA, CDR2 SNTAGT. This CDR3 region has 15 residues. After removal of 0 bases from V and 6 bases from J, the junction contained 0 bases not matched to a gene. The CDR3 DNA sequence: TGTGCCAGCAGTGACTCGGGACAGGGGGCCGGGGAGCTGTTTTTT. This translates into CASSDSGQGAGELFF.

This clonotype was counted ten times or more. DNA for the CDR3: TGTGCCAGCATGGATGGACTAGCGGGGGACCAAGAGACCCAGTACTTC. Residues: CASMDGLAGDQETQYF. The chain carries TRBV6-4 and TRBJ2-5; 13 bases match TRBD2. V trimming: 7 bases; J trimming: 0 bases; junction bases outside the gene matches: 5. The CDR3 runs to 16 residues. Germline CDR1 and CDR2: MRHNA and SNTAGT.

This clonotype is medium-sized by share. The V and J genes are TRBV29-1 and TRBJ2-3, with 7 bases that match TRBD2. The germline CDR1 and CDR2 sequences are SQVTM and ANQGSEA. The CDR3 runs 16 residues. V gave up 3 bases and J gave up 6 bases; unmatched junction bases: 15. CDR3 residues: CSVDGVSGFRRDTQYF. The CDR3 DNA is TGCAGCGTTGACGGGGTTAGCGGGTTCCGTCGGGATACGCAGTATTTT.

This clonotype was seen at least ten times. This sequence joins TRBV7-8 and TRBJ2-7; TRBD1 matches 8 bases. CDR1 is SGHVS, CDR2 FQNEAQ, per germline. After removal of 4 bases from V and 5 bases from J, the junction contained 13 bases not matched to a gene. The CDR3 totals 16 residues. The CDR3 region has the DNA TGTGCCAGCAGCTCCGCGGGACAGGCAGTAAGAAACGAGCAGTACTTC. Its protein product is CASSSAGQAVRNEQYF.

Many counts were recorded for this clonotype. The CDR3 DNA reads as TGTGCCAGCGGAGGGGGGACCGACTACAATGAGCAGTTCTTC. Its translation: CASGGGTDYNEQFF. The chain joins TRBV9 to TRBJ2-1, with D perhaps assigned TRBD1 or TRBD2 (6 bases each). V shed 7 bases and J shed 3 bases, with 14 bases lying between them. Germline V CDR1 and CDR2: SGDLS, YYNGEE. This CDR3 has 14 residues.

This clonotype has at least ten counts. The chain joins TRBV6-1 to TRBJ2-5; D unclear. The CDR3 runs 13 residues. The V and J ends lost 6 bases and 3 bases respectively, with 11 bases between them. CDR1 and CDR2 (germline): MNHNS, SASEGT. The CDR3 sequence is CASSRIGEETQYF. CDR3 sequence (DNA): TGTGCCAGCAGCAGGATAGGCGAAGAGACCCAGTACTTC.

This clonotype was observed many times. The rearrangement joins TRBV11-2 to TRBJ2-7; D remains unclear. The CDR3 covers 16 residues. V was cut by 4 bases and J by 1 base, with 17 bases left in between. CDR1 SGHAT and CDR2 FQNNGV come from the germline V gene. This chain's CDR3 is CASSSANRTVSYEQYF. Written as DNA, the CDR3 is TGTGCCAGCAGCTCCGCTAACCGGACGGTTTCCTACGAGCAGTACTTC.

A few counts support this clonotype. The chain has TRBV6-5 and TRBJ1-5, with TRBD1 identical over 8 bases. The CDR3 is 15 amino acids. J lost 4 bases, V lost 3 bases, and 5 bases had no gene match. Per germline, CDR1 MNHEY and CDR2 SVGAGI. CDR3 sequence: CASSYGQGANQPQHF. The CDR3 DNA reads TGTGCCAGCAGTTATGGGCAGGGGGCTAATCAGCCCCAGCATTTT.

This clonotype was recorded at least ten times. The gene calls are TRBV5-1 and TRBJ1-1, with D maybe TRBD1 (5 bases). CDR3 length: 15 residues. CDR1 SGHRS and CDR2 YFSETQ come from the germline V gene. Trimming took off 0 bases at V and 3 bases at J, with 12 bases between the two ends. The CDR3 sequence: CASSLVRDSYTEAFF. The CDR3 DNA follows: TGCGCCAGCAGCTTGGTCCGCGACAGCTACACTGAAGCTTTCTTT.

The table lists this clonotype with a count of one. The chain links TRBV15 to TRBJ2-1; D is unclear. Per germline, CDR1 LNHNV and CDR2 YYDKDF (reference sequence). The CDR3 covers 15 residues. The CDR3 spells CSTSREVTSYNEQFF. In DNA, the CDR3 is TGTTCTACCAGCAGAGAGGTAACTTCCTACAATGAGCAGTTCTTC.

This clonotype appeared many times. The chain joins TRBV28 to TRBJ1-1, with D uncertain. V lost 4 bases, J lost 3 bases, and 9 bases lay in between. The length of the CDR3 is 13 residues. Germline V CDR1 and CDR2: MDHEN, SYDVKM. The CDR3 DNA follows: TGTGCCAGCAGTTCACAGTTATACACTGAAGCTTTCTTT. This codes for CASSSQLYTEAFF.

In its sample, this clonotype was seen many times. A clone one base away is much larger, so this may be a read error. The rearrangement joins TRBV20-1 to TRBJ1-2, with 7 bases matching TRBD1. Germline CDR1 and CDR2: DFQATT and SNEGSKA (reference sequence). The CDR3 covers 13 residues. The V gene end was trimmed by 8 bases and the J gene end by 4 bases; junction bases not matched to a gene: 10. The DNA for the CDR3 is TGCAGTCCTGCCGGGACAGACTTCTATGGCTACACCTTC. As protein: CSPAGTDFYGYTF.

In its sample, this clonotype was seen many times. As DNA, the CDR3 is TGTGCCAGCAGCTTAACCGCGGGAGGGCCAATCAATGAGCAGTTCTTC. Protein: CASSLTAGGPINEQFF. The rearrangement uses TRBV7-3 and TRBJ2-1; 9 positions match TRBD2. Germline V gives CDR1 SGHTA, CDR2 FQGTGA. With 0 bases clipped from V and 6 bases from J, the junction kept 6 bases outside the gene matches. This CDR3 spans 16 amino acids.

In its sample, this clonotype was seen many times. CDR3 sequence (DNA): TGCGCCAGCAGCTCCCTCAGGGGACAGGGGATCGATGAGCAGTTCTTC. Translating it yields CASSSLRGQGIDEQFF. The V gene is TRBV5-1, the J gene TRBJ2-1; 10 nucleotides line up with TRBD1. The junction had 11 bases not matched to a gene; V was cut back by 3 bases and J by 8 bases. Germline V CDR1 and CDR2: SGHRS, YFSETQ. This CDR3 comprises 16 residues.

This clonotype was counted at least ten times. V and J are TRBV5-5 and TRBJ1-2; 11 positions match TRBD1. CDR3 length equals 16 residues. From germline, CDR1 is SGHKS and CDR2 YYEKEE (reference sequence). The J segment lost 4 bases and the V segment lost 3 bases, leaving 8 bases of the junction unmatched. The CDR3 region has the DNA TGTGCCAGCAGCTCTCCGGGACAGGGGGACGCCTATGGCTACACCTTC. Translated: CASSSPGQGDAYGYTF.

This clonotype was recorded at least ten times. This chain links TRBV24-1 with TRBJ2-2, with 10 bases matching TRBD1. Germline V gives CDR1 KGHDR, CDR2 SFDVKD. CDR3 length equals 15 residues. V was pared by 10 bases and J by 5 bases, with 9 bases of the junction left unmatched. In DNA form, the CDR3 reads TGTGCCACTAGACAGGGGGCGACGGAGACCGGGGAGCTGTTTTTT. Its translation: CATRQGATETGELFF.

This clonotype was picked up many times. The V call is TRBV6-2 or TRBV6-3, the J call TRBJ2-7; the match to TRBD2 covers 10 bases. CDR3 size: 15 residues. V trimming: 5 bases; J trimming: 2 bases; junction bases outside the gene matches: 6. The germline V gene has CDR1 MNHEY and CDR2 SVGEGT. CDR3 amino acids: CASSPSLAGPYEQYF. CDR3 DNA sequence: TGTGCCAGCAGTCCTTCACTAGCGGGGCCCTACGAGCAGTACTTC.

This clonotype was seen many times. The J gene is TRBJ2-7, the V gene TRBV29-1; TRBD1 is a possible D gene (5 bases). Deletions cut 0 bases from V and 6 bases from J, with 18 bases between. The CDR3 sequence is 15 residues long. CDR1 and CDR2 from the germline V gene are SQVTM and ANQGSEA. The CDR3 DNA is TGCAGCGTTGAAGAATTCGCCTATCAGGGATCCGAGCAGTACTTC. Translated: CSVEEFAYQGSEQYF.

The table lists this clonotype with many counts. J is TRBJ2-5 and V is TRBV2, with a possible D match to TRBD1 (6 bases). Trimming took off 2 bases at V and 2 bases at J, with 9 bases between the two ends. Germline CDR1 is SNHLY and CDR2 is FYNNEI. CDR3 size: 14 residues. This CDR3 reads CASSEYRVQETQYF. CDR3 DNA sequence: TGTGCCAGCAGTGAATACAGGGTACAAGAGACCCAGTACTTC.